This T cell receptor (beta chain) originates from a study of blood T cell repertoires in COVID-19 (dated by TCRdb to about 2020). Regarding the research as a whole: Samples from collaborators originated in the United States, Italy and Spain and spanned both the acute and convalescent phases of COVID-19. Nearly every sample came with metadata listing a de-identified subject ID, COVID-19 status, age in years and sex. A freely available public database, intended as a resource for researchers studying the immune response to SARS-CoV-2, is where the repertoires were released. The material from the prospective study consisted of cDNA or gDNA derived from T cells, B-cell-depleted T cells, or PBMCs. Where HLA class I and class II types were available, the types were taken from metadata supplied by the sample provider, not from assay-based typing. Samples came from the ongoing ImmuneRACE study (first 160 participants) plus 1,254 subjects from 6 global collaborators. Subjects who had been exposed to COVID-19, were actively infected with it, or had recovered from it provided the deeply sampled blood TCRbeta repertoires that made up the dataset. What the work shows at the level of the full study, not this receptor alone: Clinical and demographic metadata were provided uncurated, with the amount varying by source and participant.

Between the V and J ends, shortened by 1 base and 0 bases respectively, the junction contains 9 bases. Counted from cysteine to phenylalanine, this CDR3 has 15 amino acids. The CDR3 DNA has 45 bases and is translated from base 1. Via the germline V gene, CDR1 is LGHNA and CDR2 YSLEER. In the prospective study, participants were about 18 to 100 years old, resided in approximately 22 geographic areas of the United States, and were enrolled through a virtual design. To assign participants to cohorts, the prospective study relied on clinical history that participants themselves reported in a screening survey and a study questionnaire. Exposed participants had been in contact with someone with a PCR-confirmed or clinician-diagnosed COVID-19 case within 2 weeks of study entry. Mobile phlebotomists in the prospective study collected whole blood, serum and a nasopharyngeal or oropharyngeal swab from every participant. Participants in the prospective study had the option to provide additional blood draws and questionnaires over a 2-month period. Before DNA extraction, blood samples from the prospective study were shipped at room temperature or frozen.

TCRbeta CDR3 regions were amplified from genomic DNA by means of the immunoSEQ Assay, a bias-controlled multiplex PCR. Under the source paper's analysis protocol: The number of nucleated cells in each sample was estimated by amplification of reference gene primers within the assay. Sequence reads were collapsed and filtered to measure the absolute abundance of every unique TCRbeta CDR3 rearrangement. Productive Simpson clonality was computed per sample as the square root of Simpson's diversity index over productive rearrangements. Sourced from immuneACCESS, this table was stored by TCRdb with only in-frame sequences that have V and J called. A share of the clones is absent; for the studies checked, an unresolved V gene accounts for under half, and the remainder has no known explanation. Clone size and the V and J calls come from that table; the DNA yielded D and trimming. This sample lists under 300,000 clones; over 75% were detected once. Of the sample, over 3% falls within the top ten clones.

As regards this clone: Its binding antigen is unknown. No much larger clonotype is one base removed from it; base qualities were not supplied.

In this chain, TRBV4-3 is recombined with TRBJ1-2, with the D segment identity uncertain. This TCR was recovered from a woman aged 40 to 55 who had been exposed to COVID-19. The sequencing sample was made of PBMCs or T cells enriched from blood (not recorded which). The DNA sequence is as follows: TGCGCCAGCAGCCAAGCTCCCGACACTAACTATGGCTACACCTTC. It translates as CASSQAPDTNYGYTF.